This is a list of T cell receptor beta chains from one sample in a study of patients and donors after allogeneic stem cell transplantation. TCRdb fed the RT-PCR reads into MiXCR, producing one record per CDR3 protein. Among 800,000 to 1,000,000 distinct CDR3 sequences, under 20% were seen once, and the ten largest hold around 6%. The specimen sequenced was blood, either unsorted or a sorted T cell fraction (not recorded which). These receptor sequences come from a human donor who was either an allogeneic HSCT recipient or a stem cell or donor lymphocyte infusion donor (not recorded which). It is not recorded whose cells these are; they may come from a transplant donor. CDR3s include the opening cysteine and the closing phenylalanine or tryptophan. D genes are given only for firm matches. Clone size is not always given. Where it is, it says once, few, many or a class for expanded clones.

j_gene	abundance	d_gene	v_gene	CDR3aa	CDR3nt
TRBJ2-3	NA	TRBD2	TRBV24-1	CATQIAGDLTDTQYF	TGTGCCACCCAAATAGCGGGAGACCTCACAGATACGCAGTATTTT
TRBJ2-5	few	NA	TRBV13	CASSSGHRRGVETQYF	TGTGCCAGCAGCTCGGGCCACCGGAGGGGGGTGGAGACCCAGTACTTC
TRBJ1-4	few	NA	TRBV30	CAWSVRPNGELFF	TGTGCCTGGAGTGTACGGCCTAATGGGGAACTGTTTTTT
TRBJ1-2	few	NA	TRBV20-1	CSARDPGFLDYGYTF	TGCAGTGCTAGAGATCCAGGGTTCCTTGACTATGGCTACACCTTC
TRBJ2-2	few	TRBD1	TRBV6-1	CRRKDRVFTGELFF	TGCCGGCGGAAGGACAGGGTTTTCACCGGGGAGCTGTTTTTT
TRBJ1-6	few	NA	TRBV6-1	CASSEGRGLGNSPLHF	TGTGCCAGCAGTGAAGGGCGCGGTCTGGGCAATTCACCCCTCCACTTT
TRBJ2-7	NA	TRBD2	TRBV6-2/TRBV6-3	CASSYSGLAGSEQYF	TGTGCCAGCAGTTACTCGGGACTAGCCGGATCCGAGCAGTACTTC
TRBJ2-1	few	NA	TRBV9	CASSVSWSSYNEQFF	TGTGCCAGCAGCGTTTCCTGGAGCTCCTACAATGAGCAGTTCTTC
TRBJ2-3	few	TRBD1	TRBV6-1	CASSELRGFTDTQYF	TGTGCCAGCAGTGAACTCAGGGGGTTCACAGATACGCAGTATTTT
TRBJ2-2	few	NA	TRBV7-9	CASSLGRRELFF	TGTGCCAGCAGCTTGGGACGACGCGAGCTGTTTTTT
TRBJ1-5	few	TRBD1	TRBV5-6	CASGQGYSNQPQHF	TGTGCCAGCGGACAGGGGTATAGCAATCAGCCCCAGCATTTT
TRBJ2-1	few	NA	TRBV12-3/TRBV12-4	CASSFGASSYNEQFF	TGTGCCAGCAGTTTTGGCGCAAGCTCCTACAATGAGCAGTTCTTC
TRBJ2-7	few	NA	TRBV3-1	CASSHAGGQREGEQYF	TGTGCCAGCAGCCATGCAGGGGGGCAGCGCGAGGGTGAGCAGTACTTC
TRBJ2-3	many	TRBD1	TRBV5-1	CASSLQHRGREGDTQYF	TGCGCCAGCAGCTTACAACACAGGGGAAGAGAGGGAGATACGCAGTATTTT
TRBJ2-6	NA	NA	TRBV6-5	CASSYADSGANVLTF	TGTGCCAGCAGTTACGCCGACTCTGGGGCCAACGTCCTGACTTTC
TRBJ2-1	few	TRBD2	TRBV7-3	CASSLILWLADNEQFF	TGTGCCAGCAGCTTAATTCTGTGGCTAGCGGACAATGAGCAGTTCTTC
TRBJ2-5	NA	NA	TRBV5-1	CASSYTPTGTSQETQYF	TGCGCCAGCAGCTACACACCTACCGGGACTTCCCAAGAGACCCAGTACTTC
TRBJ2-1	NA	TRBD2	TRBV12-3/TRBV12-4	CASSFKLAASYNEQFF	TGTGCCAGCAGTTTTAAACTAGCGGCTTCCTACAATGAGCAGTTCTTC
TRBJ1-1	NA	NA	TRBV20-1	CSARPDSLNTEAFF	TGCAGTGCTAGACCGGACAGTTTGAACACTGAAGCTTTCTTT
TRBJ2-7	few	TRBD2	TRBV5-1	CASSSGTASPDEQYF	TGCGCCAGCAGCAGCGGGACTGCCTCCCCCGACGAGCAGTACTTC
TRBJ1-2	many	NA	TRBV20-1	CSAVPDGYYGYTF	TGCAGTGCTGTACCCGACGGCTACTATGGCTACACCTTC
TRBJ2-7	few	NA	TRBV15	CATSRVTTGWPYEQYF	TGTGCCACCAGCAGAGTAACCACAGGGTGGCCCTACGAGCAGTACTTC
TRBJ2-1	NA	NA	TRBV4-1	CASSHLLVSEQFF	TGCGCCAGCAGCCACCTACTAGTCTCTGAGCAGTTCTTC
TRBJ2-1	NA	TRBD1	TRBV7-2	CASSFRDRKFF	TGTGCCAGCAGCTTCCGGGACAGGAAATTCTTC
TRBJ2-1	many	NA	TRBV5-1	CASSLTNYNEQFF	TGCGCCAGCAGCTTGACTAACTACAATGAGCAGTTCTTC
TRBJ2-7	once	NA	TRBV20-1	CSAKGTREITGVWQYF	TGCAGTGCTAAGGGGACAAGGGAGATAACGGGAGTGTGGCAGTACTTC
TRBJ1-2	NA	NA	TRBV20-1	CSAQASRTSYGYTF	TGCAGTGCTCAAGCCTCCCGGACGTCTTATGGCTACACCTTC
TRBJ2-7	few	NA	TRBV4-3	CASSPGTPLSSYEQYF	TGCGCCAGCAGCCCTGGGACGCCGCTTAGCTCCTACGAGCAGTACTTC
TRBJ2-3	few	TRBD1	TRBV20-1	CSAGDRGLGLYTQYF	TGCAGTGCAGGGGACAGGGGGCTAGGACTATATACGCAGTATTTT
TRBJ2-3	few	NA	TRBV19	CASMVRDTQYF	TGTGCCAGTATGGTGAGAGATACGCAGTATTTT
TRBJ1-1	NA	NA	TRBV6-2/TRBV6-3	CASSYEGRMEAFF	TGTGCCAGCAGTTATGAAGGCCGCATGGAAGCTTTCTTT
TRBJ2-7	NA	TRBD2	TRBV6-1	CASARDYYEQYF	TGTGCCAGCGCCCGGGACTACTACGAGCAGTACTTC
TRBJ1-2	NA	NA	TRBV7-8	CASSTREGVANYGYTF	TGTGCCAGCAGCACCCGAGAAGGGGTAGCTAACTATGGCTACACCTTC
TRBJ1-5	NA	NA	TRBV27	CASSLTGWYNQPQHF	TGTGCCAGCAGTTTAACAGGGTGGTACAATCAGCCCCAGCATTTT
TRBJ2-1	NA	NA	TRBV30	CAWVRDSYNEQFF	TGTGCCTGGGTGCGGGACTCCTACAATGAGCAGTTCTTC
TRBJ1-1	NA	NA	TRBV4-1	CASRHILQGTNTEAFF	TGCGCCAGCAGACACATTTTACAGGGCACGAACACTGAAGCTTTCTTT
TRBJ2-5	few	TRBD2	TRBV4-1	CASSQGPSGAQYF	TGCGCCAGCAGCCAAGGGCCGAGCGGGGCCCAGTACTTC
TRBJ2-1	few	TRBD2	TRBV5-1	CASSPIISGGASYNEQFF	TGCGCCAGCAGCCCCATTATTAGCGGGGGGGCCTCCTACAATGAGCAGTTCTTC
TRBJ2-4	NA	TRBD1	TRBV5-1	CASSLTPQGAYIQYF	TGCGCCAGCAGCTTGACCCCACAGGGGGCTTACATTCAGTACTTC
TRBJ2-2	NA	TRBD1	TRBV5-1	CASSRRTGGTGELFF	TGCGCCAGCAGCCGGAGGACAGGGGGAACCGGGGAGCTGTTTTTT
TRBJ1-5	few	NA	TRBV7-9	CASSLADSNQPQHF	TGTGCCAGCAGCTTAGCCGATAGCAATCAGCCCCAGCATTTT
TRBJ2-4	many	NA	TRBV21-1	CASSTRSGQPKNIQYF	TGTGCCAGCAGCACCCGATCTGGACAGCCCAAAAACATTCAGTACTTC
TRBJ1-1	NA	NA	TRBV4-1	CASSQDWGMTTEAFF	TGCGCCAGCAGCCAAGATTGGGGTATGACCACTGAAGCTTTCTTT
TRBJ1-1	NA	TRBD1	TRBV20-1	CSYRTGEAFF	TGCAGCTATCGGACAGGGGAGGCTTTCTTT
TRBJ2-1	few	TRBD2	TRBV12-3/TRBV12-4	CASSYAGGPPPYNEQFF	TGTGCCAGCAGTTATGCGGGGGGCCCTCCTCCCTACAATGAGCAGTTCTTC
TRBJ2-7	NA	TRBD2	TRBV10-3	CAIVGLAGGEQYF	TGTGCCATCGTGGGGCTAGCGGGGGGTGAGCAGTACTTC
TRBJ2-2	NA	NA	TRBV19	CASSTHPLRVGTGELFF	TGTGCCAGTAGTACCCACCCCCTCAGGGTCGGGACCGGGGAGCTGTTTTTT
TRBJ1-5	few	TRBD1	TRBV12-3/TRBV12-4	CASSFGQGLLRNQPQHF	TGTGCCAGCAGTTTTGGACAGGGACTCCTTCGCAATCAGCCCCAGCATTTT
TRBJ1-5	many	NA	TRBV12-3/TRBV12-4	CASSLGEAQPQHF	TGTGCCAGCAGTTTAGGTGAAGCCCAGCCCCAGCATTTT
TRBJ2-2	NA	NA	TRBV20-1	CSARGGRATGELFF	TGCAGTGCTAGAGGCGGTAGGGCGACCGGGGAGCTGTTTTTT
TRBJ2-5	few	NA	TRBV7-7	CASSWSRGETQYF	TGTGCTAGCAGCTGGAGCCGGGGAGAGACCCAGTACTTC
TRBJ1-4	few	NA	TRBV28	CASSGGGLPTNEKLFF	TGTGCCAGCAGTGGGGGCGGGTTACCAACTAATGAAAAACTGTTTTTT
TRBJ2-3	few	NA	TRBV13	CASSFRGRTDTQYF	TGTGCCAGCAGCTTTCGCGGGCGCACAGATACGCAGTATTTT
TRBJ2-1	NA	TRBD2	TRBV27	CASSRTSGRANEQFF	TGTGCCAGCAGCCGGACTAGCGGGAGGGCCAATGAGCAGTTCTTC
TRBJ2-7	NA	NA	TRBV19	CASARTSIYEQYF	TGTGCCTCCGCCCGGACAAGTATATACGAGCAGTACTTC
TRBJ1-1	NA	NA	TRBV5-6	CASSRGNRPRGNTEAFF	TGTGCCAGCAGCAGGGGAAACAGGCCCCGGGGGAACACTGAAGCTTTCTTT